Presented here are 18 T cell receptor beta chains from one specimen sequenced in a study. TCRdb re-called the 5' RACE reads with MiXCR, one entry per CDR3 protein. This sample has approximately 47,000 distinct CDR3 sequences; roughly 28% occur once, and the top ten carry around 1.9%. Specimen: naive CD4+ T cells sorted from blood. Subset of the sample: naive CD4+ T cells, CD4+CD45RA+CD25-. These receptors came from a female donor with breast cancer.

This clonotype turned up a few times. The V and J genes are TRBV5-5 and TRBJ2-2; no firm D call. The CDR3 is made up of 14 amino acids. The germline V and J ends were trimmed by 0 bases and 3 bases, with 6 bases remaining between them. Germline CDR1 and CDR2: SGHKS and YYEKEE (reference sequence). The CDR3 is CASSLGPYTGELFF. The CDR3 region has the DNA TGTGCCAGCAGCTTGGGTCCGTACACCGGGGAGCTGTTTTTT.

This clonotype was observed a few times. This rearrangement joins TRBV12-3 or TRBV12-4 to TRBJ1-3; D might be TRBD1 (6 bases). CDR3 length: 15 amino acids. The V end lost 6 bases, the J end lost 1 base, and 13 bases lay between the germline ends. This CDR3 reads CASSPGHFSGNTIYF. The CDR3 bases are TGTGCCAGCAGCCCGGGACACTTTTCTGGAAACACCATATATTTT.

The chain joins TRBV7-2 to TRBJ2-1; unclear D gene. CDR3 length: 16 amino acids. CDR1 and CDR2 from the germline V gene are SGHTA and FQGNSA. With 3 bases removed from V and 5 bases from J, the gap between germline ends came to 17 bases. This chain's CDR3 is CASSFEWEQRDNEQFF. CDR3 sequence (DNA): TGTGCCAGCAGCTTTGAATGGGAACAGAGAGACAATGAGCAGTTCTTC.

A note on this clonotype: One end of the junction fails to match germline, which may point to a read error. The V call is TRBV20-1, the J call TRBJ2-2; D may be TRBD1 (5 bases). CDR3 size: 14 residues. Germline assignment: CDR1 DFQATT and CDR2 SNEGSKA (reference sequence). CDR3 loop: CGARPRQSTGELFF. CDR3 in DNA: TGCGGTGCTAGACCTCGACAGAGCACCGGGGAGCTGTTTTTT.

This clonotype occurred a few times. The J gene is TRBJ2-7, the V gene TRBV4-1; perhaps TRBD1 as D (6 bases). Germline CDR1 is MGHRA and CDR2 is YSYEKL. V was pared by 4 bases and J by 5 bases, with 12 bases between. The CDR3 is made up of 13 amino acids. The CDR3 protein is CASSPTGIHEQYF. The CDR3 DNA reads as TGCGCCAGCAGCCCGACAGGTATCCACGAGCAGTACTTC.

The gene calls are TRBV20-1 and TRBJ2-7; 8 bases are a match to TRBD1. The CDR3 totals 16 residues. Losses at the gene ends were 3 bases for V and 1 base for J; bases not matched to a gene: 11. Germline lookup yields CDR1 DFQATT and CDR2 SNEGSKA (reference sequence). The CDR3 reads CSAREPRDRPSYEQYF. The CDR3 DNA follows: TGCAGTGCTAGGGAGCCTCGGGACAGGCCATCCTACGAGCAGTACTTC.

This clonotype was detected only a few times. The genes are TRBV4-3 and TRBJ2-7, with 9 bases fitting TRBD1. V lost 0 bases, J lost 7 bases, and 7 bases stayed unmatched. CDR1 and CDR2 from the germline V gene are LGHNA and YSLEER. The CDR3 spans 15 residues. This chain's CDR3 is CASSQELTGGREQYF. CDR3 bases: TGCGCCAGCAGCCAAGAACTCACAGGGGGCCGGGAGCAGTACTTC.

The table lists this clonotype with a few counts. J is TRBJ2-1 and V is TRBV10-2; D unresolved. Per the germline V gene, CDR1 is WSHSY and CDR2 is SAAADI. V lost 6 bases and J 5 bases, leaving 8 bases between the germline ends. This CDR3 is 12 amino acids long. The DNA for the CDR3 is TGCGCCAGCAGCCGGAGTAACAATGAGCAGTTCTTC. This translates into CASSRSNNEQFF.

The rearrangement uses TRBV28 and TRBJ2-2; 11 positions match TRBD2. The CDR3 loop spans 17 amino acids. Germline V gives CDR1 MDHEN, CDR2 SYDVKM. V shed 5 bases, J shed 5 bases, and the junction held 10 bases outside the gene matches. In DNA form, the CDR3 reads TGTGCCAGCAGTCCCCCTCCGGGACTAGCGGATACCGGGGAGCTGTTTTTT. Encoded protein: CASSPPPGLADTGELFF. Based on the CDR3 plus reference TRBV28 and TRBJ2-2, the full variable domain is DVKVTQSSRYLVKRTGEKVFLECVQDMDHENMFWYRQDPGLGLRLIYFSYDVKMKEKGDIPEGYSVSREKKERFSLILESASTNQTSMYLCASSPPPGLADTGELFFGEGSRLTVL.

This chain joins TRBV3-1 and TRBJ2-1; TRBD1 is a possible D gene (5 bases). Trimming removed 0 bases at V and 5 bases at J, with 14 bases between. CDR1 is LGHDT, CDR2 YNNKEL, per germline (reference sequence). The CDR3 contains 16 residues. The CDR3 DNA sequence: TGTGCCAGCAGCCAAGAGGCCACAGGTCGGCACAATGAGCAGTTCTTC. It encodes CASSQEATGRHNEQFF.

This rearrangement joins TRBV19 to TRBJ2-7; TRBD2 might be the D (7 bases). CDR1 and CDR2 from the germline V gene are LNHDA and SQIVND (reference sequence). Between the trimmed V and J ends, which lost 5 bases and 2 bases, there was a span of 22 bases. CDR3 size: 17 residues. The CDR3: CASSSGGGGVWTYEQYF. The CDR3 DNA is TGTGCCAGTAGTTCCGGTGGAGGGGGGGTCTGGACCTACGAGCAGTACTTC.

The V and J genes are TRBV6-2 or TRBV6-3 and TRBJ2-3; 9 nucleotides line up with TRBD1. Germline trimming cut 6 bases from V and 4 bases from J; bases unmatched to any gene: 8. This CDR3 is built from 15 residues. Germline V gene lookup returns CDR1 MNHEY and CDR2 SVGEGT. CDR3: CASSDPGQGADTQYF. CDR3 sequence (DNA): TGTGCCAGCAGCGATCCGGGACAGGGCGCAGATACGCAGTATTTT.

This clonotype was seen ten or more times. This chain links TRBV6-1 with TRBJ1-2, with 8 positions matching TRBD1. V gave up 6 bases and J gave up 7 bases; unmatched junction bases: 10. The CDR3 consists of 14 residues. The germline gives CDR1 MNHNS, CDR2 SASEGT. CDR3 nucleotide sequence: TGTGCCAGCAGCGACCAGACAGGGGACCGTGGCTACACCTTC. Translated, it gives CASSDQTGDRGYTF.

This clonotype has more than one count but fewer than ten. The rearrangement links TRBV6-6 to TRBJ2-3; TRBD2 aligns across 7 bases. The CDR3 is 11 amino acids. Germline V lookup: CDR1 MNHNY, CDR2 SVGAGI (reference sequence). Losses at the gene ends were 10 bases for V and 4 bases for J; bases not matched to a gene: 2. CDR3 DNA sequence: TGTGCCACCCGGGGGGCAGATACGCAGTATTTT. Translation: CATRGADTQYF.

The rearrangement joins TRBV5-1 to TRBJ1-3; no firm D call. Looked up from germline, CDR1 is SGHRS and CDR2 is YFSETQ. Trimming stripped 4 bases from V and 0 bases from J, with 8 bases between. The CDR3 contains 14 residues. CDR3 nucleotide sequence: TGCGCCAGCAGCGGTACAGCCTCTGGAAACACCATATATTTT. Translated: CASSGTASGNTIYF. Supplemented by reference TRBV5-1 and TRBJ1-3, the full variable domain reads KAGVTQTPRYLIKTRGQQVTLSCSPISGHRSVSWYQQTPGQGLQFLFEYFSETQRNKGNFPGRFSGRQFSNSRSEMNVSTLELGDSALYLCASSGTASGNTIYFGEGSWLTVV.

The chain is built from TRBV6-5 and TRBJ2-6; D remains ambiguous. This CDR3 has 16 amino acids. Per the germline V gene, CDR1 is MNHEY and CDR2 is SVGAGI. V was trimmed by 4 bases and J by 0 bases, leaving 10 bases between them. DNA of the CDR3: TGTGCCAGCAGTTTACGATACCTCTCTGGGGCCAACGTCCTGACTTTC. This encodes CASSLRYLSGANVLTF.

This chain connects TRBV20-1 to TRBJ1-6, with 8 nucleotides matching TRBD1. Germline loops: CDR1 DFQATT, CDR2 SNEGSKA (reference sequence). The trim removed 0 bases at V and 7 bases at J, leaving 11 bases unmatched. The CDR3 spans 17 residues. CDR3 in DNA: TGCAGTGCTAGAGATGGCCAGGGGGCGGGAGCCAATTCACCCCTCCACTTT. Protein: CSARDGQGAGANSPLHF.

This clonotype was observed a few times. The chain couples TRBV9 to TRBJ2-3; no clear D gene. The CDR3 is 12 residues long. Germline V gene lookup returns CDR1 SGDLS and CDR2 YYNGEE. Trimming took 4 bases from V and 3 from J, leaving 6 bases between them. The CDR3 coding sequence is TGTGCCAGCAGCTCCGAAACAGATACGCAGTATTTT. As protein: CASSSETDTQYF.